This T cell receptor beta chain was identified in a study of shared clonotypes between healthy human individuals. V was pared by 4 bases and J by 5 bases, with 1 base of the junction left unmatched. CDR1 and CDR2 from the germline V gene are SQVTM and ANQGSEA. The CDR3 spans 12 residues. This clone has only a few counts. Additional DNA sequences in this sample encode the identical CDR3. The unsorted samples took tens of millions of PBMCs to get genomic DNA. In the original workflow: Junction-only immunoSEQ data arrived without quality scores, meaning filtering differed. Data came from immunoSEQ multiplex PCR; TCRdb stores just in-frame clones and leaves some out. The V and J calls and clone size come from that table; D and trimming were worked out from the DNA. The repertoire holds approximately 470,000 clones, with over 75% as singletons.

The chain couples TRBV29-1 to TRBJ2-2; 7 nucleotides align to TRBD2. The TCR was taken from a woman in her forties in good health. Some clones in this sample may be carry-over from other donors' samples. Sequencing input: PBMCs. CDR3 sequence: CSVGGGTGELFF. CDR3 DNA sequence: TGCAGCGTTGGGGGAGGGACCGGGGAGCTGTTTTTT.